The rows below give T cell receptor beta chains drawn from one sample of a study of cytomegalovirus exposure and HLA in healthy donors. The protocol was immunoSEQ multiplex PCR, while the TCRdb copy is restricted to in-frame clones and leaves out a portion. The profile shows roughly 100,000 clones, 78% of them singletons. Material: PBMCs. The source of these receptors is a man aged 25 to 40 in good health and CMV-seronegative. CDR3s include the opening cysteine and the closing phenylalanine or tryptophan. D genes are given only for firm matches. Rows give clone size only sometimes, using once, few, many, or a class for an expanded clone.

NA | NA | TRBJ1-2 | TRBV11-2 | CASRSGTGLYGYTF | TGTGCCAGCAGATCAGGCACAGGGCTCTATGGCTACACCTTC
TRBD2 | NA | TRBJ2-2 | TRBV7-6 | CASSLVGGRATGELFF | TGTGCCAGCAGCTTAGTTGGCGGGAGGGCGACCGGGGAGCTGTTTTTT
TRBD1 | NA | TRBJ2-4 | TRBV28 | CASSFPSGTGVLLAKNIQYF | TGTGCCAGCAGTTTCCCTTCCGGGACAGGGGTTCTTTTAGCCAAAAACATTCAGTACTTC
NA | NA | TRBJ2-7 | TRBV7-9 | CASSMDSYEQYF | TGTGCCAGCAGCATGGACAGTTACGAGCAGTACTTC
TRBD2 | NA | TRBJ2-3 | TRBV9 | CASSVGGLALTDTQYF | TGTGCCAGCAGCGTAGGTGGACTAGCCCTCACAGATACGCAGTATTTT
TRBD1 | once | TRBJ1-3 | TRBV27 | CASKVTGQGHSGNTIYF | TGTGCCAGCAAAGTAACGGGACAGGGGCACTCTGGAAACACCATATATTTT
NA | NA | TRBJ2-1 | TRBV21-1 | CASSKESGLAHSCPNEQFF | TGTGCCAGCAGCAAAGAGTCTGGACTAGCGCATTCTTGTCCCAATGAGCAGTTCTTC
NA | NA | TRBJ1-1 | TRBV7-9 | CASSLQNTEAFF | TGTGCCAGCAGTTTACAGAACACTGAAGCTTTCTTT
TRBD1 | few | TRBJ1-5 | TRBV2 | CASSVAGGRQPQHF | TGTGCCAGCAGTGTCGCAGGGGGCCGCCAGCCCCAGCATTTT
NA | NA | TRBJ2-6 | TRBV28 | CASSPPAGANVLTF | TGTGCCAGCAGCCCCCCGGCTGGGGCCAACGTCCTGACTTTC
TRBD2 | NA | TRBJ2-7 | TRBV7-9 | CASIGTSGRWSSYEQYF | TGTGCCAGCATCGGGACTAGCGGGAGGTGGAGCTCCTACGAGCAGTACTTC
NA | NA | TRBJ1-2 | TRBV25-1 | CASRPGENYGYTF | TGTGCCAGTAGGCCGGGGGAAAACTATGGCTACACCTTC
NA | NA | TRBJ1-5 | TRBV13 | CASSLGAQNQPQHF | TGTGCCAGCAGCTTAGGGGCACAGAATCAGCCCCAGCATTTT
TRBD1 | NA | TRBJ2-1 | TRBV12-5 | CASSTGELRLMTYNEQFF | TGTGCTAGCTCCACAGGGGAGCTAAGACTGATGACCTACAATGAGCAGTTCTTC
NA | NA | TRBJ1-4 | TRBV15 | CATSSTGYQRIKLFF | TGTGCCACCAGCTCCACCGGCTACCAGCGAATAAAACTGTTTTTT
TRBD1 | NA | TRBJ2-3 | TRBV27 | CASTRQGLIDTQYF | TGTGCCAGCACTCGACAGGGTCTCATAGATACGCAGTATTTT
NA | NA | TRBJ2-7 | TRBV7-9 | CASSAPRLEQYF | TGTGCCAGCAGCGCCCCGAGACTAGAGCAGTACTTC
TRBD1 | NA | TRBJ2-7 | TRBV5-1 | CASSPGTGAYEQYF | TGCGCCAGCAGTCCCGGGACAGGGGCCTACGAGCAGTACTTC
NA | few | TRBJ2-7 | TRBV5-1 | CASSLGAGKVSYEQYF | TGCGCCAGCAGCTTGGGGGCAGGGAAAGTTTCCTACGAGCAGTACTTC